This T cell receptor (beta chain) was observed in a study of OX40 agonist ivuxolimab in advanced cancers. Turning to the study itself: Partial response was recorded in three patients: one hepatocellular carcinoma and two cutaneous melanoma cases.

The method was immunoSEQ multiplex PCR; TCRdb's version includes in-frame clones alone and lacks a portion of them. Found here are around 48,000 clones, around 77% of them singletons; the top ten hold about 3%. Trimming shortened V by 3 bases and J by 0 bases, and 8 bases separated the two germline ends. In germline, CDR1 is KGHSH, CDR2 LQKENI. The CDR3 has 14 residues. Sequencing was performed on CD4+ or CD8+ T cells sorted from blood, taken in a trial of the OX40 agonist ivuxolimab. J is TRBJ1-1 and V is TRBV18; D gene unclear. The sequence was collected from an adult with an advanced solid tumor such as melanoma, head and neck, liver or kidney cancer. CDR3 nucleotides: TGTGCCAGCTCACCGGCGGGCATGAACACTGAAGCTTTCTTT. Protein sequence: CASSPAGMNTEAFF.